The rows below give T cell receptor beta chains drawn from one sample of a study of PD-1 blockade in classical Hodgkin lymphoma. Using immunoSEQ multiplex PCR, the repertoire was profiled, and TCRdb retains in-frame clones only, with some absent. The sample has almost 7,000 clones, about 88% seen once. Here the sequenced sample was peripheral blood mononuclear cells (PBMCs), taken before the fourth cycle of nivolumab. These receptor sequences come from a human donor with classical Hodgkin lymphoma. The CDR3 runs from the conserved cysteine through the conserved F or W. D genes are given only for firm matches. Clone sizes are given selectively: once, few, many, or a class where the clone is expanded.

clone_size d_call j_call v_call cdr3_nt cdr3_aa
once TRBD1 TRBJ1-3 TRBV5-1 TGCGCCAGCAGCTTGGGGCAGGGGGTCTATGGAAACACCATATATTTT CASSLGQGVYGNTIYF
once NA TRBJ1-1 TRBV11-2 TGTGCCAGCAGCTTCAATTTTAACCCCACTGAAGCTTTCTTT CASSFNFNPTEAFF
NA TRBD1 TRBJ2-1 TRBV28 TGTGCCAGCGAGAACAGGGGCTCCTACAATGAGCAGTTCTTC CASENRGSYNEQFF
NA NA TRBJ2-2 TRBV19 TGTGCCAGTAGTATAGCCCCCGGGGGTCGGGGCGGGGAGCTGTTTTTT CASSIAPGGRGGELFF
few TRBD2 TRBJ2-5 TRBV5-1 TGCGCCAGCAGCTTGGGGTTTAGCGGGGGCTCGCAAGAGACCCAGTACTTC CASSLGFSGGSQETQYF
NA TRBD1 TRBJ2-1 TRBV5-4 TGTGCCAGCAGCTTTGGGACAGGGGTTTACAATGAGCAGTTCTTC CASSFGTGVYNEQFF
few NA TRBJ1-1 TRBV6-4 TGTGCCAGCAGCAACTACCAGGGTCGAGCTTTCTTT CASSNYQGRAFF
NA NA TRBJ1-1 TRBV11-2 TGTGCCAGCAGCTCGGGGCCCACAGGGCTGAACACTGAAGCTTTCTTT CASSSGPTGLNTEAFF
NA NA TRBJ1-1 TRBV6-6 TGTGCCAGCCGCCGCGACGGGGAGACTGAAGCTTTCTTT CASRRDGETEAFF
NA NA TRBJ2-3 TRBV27 TGTGCCAGCAGCCGAGGCAGGGTCAAGCCCCATACGCAGTATTTT CASSRGRVKPHTQYF
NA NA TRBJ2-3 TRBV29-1 TGCAGCGTTGGGAGTCGCACCACAGATACGCAGTATTTT CSVGSRTTDTQYF
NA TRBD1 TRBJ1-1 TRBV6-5 TGTGCCAGCAGTGGCGGACAGGTGCCCCACACTGAAGCTTTCTTT CASSGGQVPHTEAFF
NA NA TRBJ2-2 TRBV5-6 TGTGCCAGCAGCTTGTTCCCAGGGTTCAGGGAGCTGTTTTTT CASSLFPGFRELFF
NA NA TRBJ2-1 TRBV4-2 TGTGCCAGCAGCCAAGCATTGGAAGGTGAGCAGTTCTTC CASSQALEGEQFF
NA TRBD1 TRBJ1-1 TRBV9 TGTGCCAGCAGCACCCAGACAGGGCCGAACACTGAAGCTTTCTTT CASSTQTGPNTEAFF
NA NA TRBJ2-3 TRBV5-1 TGCGCCAGCAGCCTGCCAGGTACCCCTAGTTCAGATACGCAGTATTTT CASSLPGTPSSDTQYF
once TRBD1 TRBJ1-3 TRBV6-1 TGTGCCAGCAGTGATGGACAGGGATTTTATTCTGGAAACACCATATATTTT CASSDGQGFYSGNTIYF
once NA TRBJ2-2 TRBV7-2 TGTGCCAGCAGCTTAGCGGGAGTTAACACCGGGGAGCTGTTTTTT CASSLAGVNTGELFF
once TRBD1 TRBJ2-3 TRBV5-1 TGCGCCACACGACAGGGAAACACAGATACGCAGTATTTT CATRQGNTDTQYF
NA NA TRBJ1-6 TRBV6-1 TGTGCCAGCAGTGAACTTGGGTTGCCCCTCCACTTT CASSELGLPLHF
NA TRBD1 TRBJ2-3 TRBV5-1 TGCGCCAGCAGCTTTGGGACAGGATTCTCAGATACGCAGTATTTT CASSFGTGFSDTQYF
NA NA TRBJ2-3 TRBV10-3 TGTGCCATCAAAGAGGGAGGCACAGATACGCAGTATTTT CAIKEGGTDTQYF
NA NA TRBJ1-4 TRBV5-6 TGTGCCAGCAGTCCGACTGCAACTAATGAAAAACTGTTTTTT CASSPTATNEKLFF
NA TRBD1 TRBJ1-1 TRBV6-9 TGTGCCAGCAGTTATTCGAATTTCGAGGATTCAAGGCAGGGGGATCGTCCGGGGACTGAAGCTTTCTTT CASSYSNFEDSRQGDRPGTEAFF
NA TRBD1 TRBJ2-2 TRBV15 TGTGCCACCAGCAGAGATGGACAGGGGACCACCGGGGAGCTGTTTTTT CATSRDGQGTTGELFF
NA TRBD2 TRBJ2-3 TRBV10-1 TGCGCCAGCAGTCCCGGGGGGGTGAACACAGATACGCAGTATTTT CASSPGGVNTDTQYF
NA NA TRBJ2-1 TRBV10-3 TGTGCCATCAGTGTTTATGGAGATGAGCAGTTCTTC CAISVYGDEQFF
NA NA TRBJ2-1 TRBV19 TGTGCCAGTAGTATTTTCGAATACAATGAGCAGTTCTTC CASSIFEYNEQFF